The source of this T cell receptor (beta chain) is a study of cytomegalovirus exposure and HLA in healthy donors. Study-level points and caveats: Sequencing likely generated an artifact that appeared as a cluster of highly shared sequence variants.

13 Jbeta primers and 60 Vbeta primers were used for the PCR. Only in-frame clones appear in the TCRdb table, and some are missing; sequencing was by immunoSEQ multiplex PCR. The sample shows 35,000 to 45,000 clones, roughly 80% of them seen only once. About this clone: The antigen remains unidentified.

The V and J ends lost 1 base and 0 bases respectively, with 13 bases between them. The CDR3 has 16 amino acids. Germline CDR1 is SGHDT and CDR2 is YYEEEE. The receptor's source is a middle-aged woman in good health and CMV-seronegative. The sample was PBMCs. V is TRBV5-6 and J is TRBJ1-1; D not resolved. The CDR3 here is CASSLLRTGMNTEAFF. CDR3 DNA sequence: TGTGCCAGCAGCTTGCTCAGGACGGGGATGAACACTGAAGCTTTCTTT.